This passage covers 17 T cell receptor beta chains from one sample sequenced in a study of response to subunit inactivated influenza vaccine (dated 2018 in TCRdb). Libraries were made using RT-PCR. Sequenced using an Illumina HiSeq 2500. The public reads were run again by TCRdb, first through fastp at Q25 and then through MiXCR, and only productive beta chains were kept. Identical CDR3 proteins give one entry, which carries the most common genes and DNA. The sample profile shows 600,000 to 700,000 distinct CDR3 sequences; 11% to 15% of them were found once. About 7.6% of the sample is taken by the ten largest. Sequencing used PBMCs from blood, obtained around two weeks before vaccination. The receptors here all came from a man in his fifties or sixties who received an inactivated influenza vaccine. Donor details come from another sample of the same person, matched by shared clones.

This clonotype was counted between two and nine times. The chain recombines TRBV4-3 with TRBJ1-1, with D hard to call. There are 15 residues in the CDR3. V lost 0 bases to trimming and J lost 6 bases, with 14 bases between them. Germline CDR1 reads LGHNA; CDR2 reads YSLEER. The CDR3 nucleotides are TGCGCCAGCAGCCAAGATGTAATGGTTAACGCTGAAGCTTTCTTT. Residues: CASSQDVMVNAEAFF.

This clonotype was counted only a few times. This chain uses TRBV5-1 with TRBJ2-3; D is perhaps TRBD2 (6 bases). Trimming removed 0 bases at V and 0 bases at J, with 8 bases between. The CDR3 has 15 residues. Germline CDR1 and CDR2: SGHRS and YFSETQ. Written as DNA, the CDR3 is TGCGCCAGCAGCTTGGTCGGGACTAGCACAGATACGCAGTATTTT. Residues: CASSLVGTSTDTQYF.

This clonotype was counted between two and nine times. The chain is built from TRBV4-3 and TRBJ2-2, with 9 bases fitting TRBD1. With 2 bases clipped from V and 4 bases from J, the junction kept 11 bases outside the gene matches. Per the germline V gene, CDR1 is LGHNA and CDR2 is YSLEER. This CDR3 has 18 residues. CDR3 protein: CASSQTRGGQGPTGELFF. As DNA, the CDR3 is TGCGCCAGCAGCCAAACAAGGGGGGGACAGGGACCCACCGGGGAGCTGTTTTTT.

This clonotype was seen more than once but under ten times. The chain recombines TRBV7-9 with TRBJ2-3; D not resolved. This CDR3 contains 17 residues. CDR1 is SEHNR and CDR2 is FQNEAQ in the germline V gene (reference sequence). Trimming left V 2 bases short and J 0 bases short, with 15 bases between. CDR3 bases: TGTGCCAGCAGCTTATTTTTAGGGCAGTCTAGCACAGATACGCAGTATTTT. It translates to CASSLFLGQSSTDTQYF. The whole variable domain, filled in from reference TRBV7-9 and TRBJ2-3, reads DTGVSQNPRHKITKRGQNVTFRCDPISEHNRLYWYRQTLGQGPEFLTYFQNEAQLEKSRLLSDRFSAERPKGSFSTLEIQRTEQGDSAMYLCASSLFLGQSSTDTQYFGPGTRLTVL.

This clonotype showed up many times. The chain is built from TRBV29-1 and TRBJ1-1, with no clear D. The germline V gene has CDR1 SQVTM and CDR2 ANQGSEA. Trimming removed 3 bases at V and 0 bases at J, with 8 bases between. There are 13 residues in the CDR3. The CDR3 DNA reads TGCAGCGTTGATCGACGGCTGAACACTGAAGCTTTCTTT. It yields the protein CSVDRRLNTEAFF.

This clonotype was picked up a small number of times. The J gene is TRBJ2-7, the V gene TRBV20-1, with D tentatively TRBD1 or TRBD2 (6 bases each). The germline CDR1 and CDR2 sequences are DFQATT and SNEGSKA (reference sequence). V was pared by 0 bases and J by 6 bases, with 15 bases between. This CDR3 has 14 amino acids. CDR3 DNA: TGCAGTGCTAGAGATCTTGGAGGGGGTAGCGAGCAGTACTTC. This translates into CSARDLGGGSEQYF.

There are many counts of this clonotype. The V gene is TRBV5-1, the J gene TRBJ2-1; possibly TRBD1 for D (6 bases). CDR1 is SGHRS and CDR2 is YFSETQ in the germline V gene. The CDR3 consists of 14 residues. Trimming cost V 4 bases and J 2 bases, with 10 bases left between them. The CDR3 loop reads CASSLRTAYNEQFF. CDR3 bases: TGCGCCAGCAGCCTGAGGACAGCCTACAATGAGCAGTTCTTC.

This clonotype has only a few counts. The rearrangement joins TRBV10-3 to TRBJ1-1; 10 bases are shared with TRBD1. The germline V gene has CDR1 ENHRY and CDR2 SYGVKD. V dropped 0 bases and J dropped 1; count of bases not matched to a gene: 5. CDR3 length: 17 amino acids. CDR3 residues: CAISESNRDRGNTEAFF. CDR3 bases: TGTGCCATCAGTGAGTCCAACAGGGACAGGGGGAACACTGAAGCTTTCTTT.

This clonotype was counted a few times. This rearrangement joins TRBV18 to TRBJ1-2; a possible D gene is TRBD1 (5 bases). The CDR3 has 17 amino acids. V dropped 3 bases and J dropped 1 base, with 18 bases sitting between them. Germline V gene lookup returns CDR1 KGHSH and CDR2 LQKENI. The CDR3 coding sequence is TGTGCCAGCTCACCTATAGGGACCGAAGAGTATAACTATGGCTACACCTTC. Translated: CASSPIGTEEYNYGYTF. Full variable domain (remainder filled in from reference TRBV18 and TRBJ1-2): NAGVMQNPRHLVRRRGQEARLRCSPMKGHSHVYWYRQLPEEGLKFMVYLQKENIIDESGMPKERFSAEFPKEGPSILRIQQVVRGDSAAYFCASSPIGTEEYNYGYTFGSGTRLTVV.

This sequence joins TRBV5-5 and TRBJ2-7; 7 bases fit TRBD2. Germline assignment: CDR1 SGHKS and CDR2 YYEKEE (reference sequence). V trimming: 2 bases; J trimming: 3 bases; junction bases outside the gene matches: 8. The length of the CDR3 is 15 residues. DNA of the CDR3: TGTGCCAGCAGCTTTATGATAGCGGGTTTCTACGAGCAGTACTTC. Translated, it gives CASSFMIAGFYEQYF.

This clonotype was counted ten times or more. V is TRBV10-3 and J is TRBJ2-2, with 10 bases fitting TRBD2. This CDR3 contains 16 residues. V shed 6 bases and J 2 bases; nucleotides not matched to a gene: 6. The germline CDR1 and CDR2 sequences are ENHRY and SYGVKD. In nucleotides, the CDR3 is TGTGCCATCAGAACTAGCGGGACCCCTAACACCGGGGAGCTGTTTTTT. It yields the protein CAIRTSGTPNTGELFF.

The sample holds a few counts of this clonotype. This chain joins TRBV6-7 and TRBJ2-1; 7 nucleotides align to TRBD1. TRBV6-7 is filed as an ORF, its function uncertain. V was clipped by 0 bases and J by 5 bases; unmatched bases: 7. This CDR3 has 16 amino acids. CDR3 sequence reads: CASSYSRGCKNNEQFF. DNA of the CDR3: TGTGCCAGCAGTTACTCCAGGGGGTGTAAAAACAATGAGCAGTTCTTC.

V is TRBV20-1 and J is TRBJ1-5; possible D gene TRBD1, 5 bases. Trimming took 3 bases from V and 0 from J, leaving 12 bases between them. CDR1 is DFQATT, CDR2 SNEGSKA, per germline (reference sequence). The CDR3 totals 15 residues. The CDR3 DNA is TGCAGTGCTAGGGGAACAGGAAATAGCAATCAGCCCCAGCATTTT. It encodes CSARGTGNSNQPQHF.

This clonotype has just a few counts. The chain recombines TRBV28 with TRBJ2-5; 11 nucleotides agree with TRBD2. V was clipped by 3 bases and J by 1 base; unmatched bases: 7. Germline V gene data show CDR1 as MDHEN and CDR2 as SYDVKM. The CDR3 loop spans 17 amino acids. This CDR3 reads CASSFRLAGGIQETQYF. CDR3 DNA sequence: TGTGCCAGCAGTTTTCGTCTAGCGGGAGGAATCCAAGAGACCCAGTACTTC.

This clonotype was seen many times. Sequence at one end of the junction differs from germline and may be a read error. The chain recombines TRBV11-2 with TRBJ2-2, with 10 bases aligning to TRBD2. Germline assignment: CDR1 SGHAT and CDR2 FQNNGV. The CDR3 covers 16 residues. CDR3 in DNA: TGTGCCAGCACACGGCCGGGACTAGCGAACCCCGGGGAGCTGTTTTTT. Protein sequence: CASTRPGLANPGELFF.

The V and J genes are TRBV6-4 and TRBJ2-3, with D possibly being TRBD1 (6 bases). Between the trimmed V and J ends, which lost 7 bases and 6 bases, there was a span of 26 bases. Germline loops: CDR1 MRHNA, CDR2 SNTAGT. The CDR3 is made up of 17 amino acids. DNA of the CDR3: TGTGCCAGCACCGCTCCGACCGGGACATTCGCATCTGATACGCAGTATTTT. This codes for CASTAPTGTFASDTQYF.

This sequence joins TRBV28 and TRBJ2-3; tentative D call: TRBD2 (7 bases). Trimming took 2 bases from V and 0 from J, leaving 12 bases between them. CDR1 is MDHEN, CDR2 SYDVKM, per germline. This CDR3 comprises 16 residues. The CDR3 DNA follows: TGTGCCAGCAGTTTACCGGGGGGCCCGAGCACAGATACGCAGTATTTT. As protein: CASSLPGGPSTDTQYF. Using reference TRBV28 and TRBJ2-3 for the parts outside the CDR3, the full variable domain is DVKVTQSSRYLVKRTGEKVFLECVQDMDHENMFWYRQDPGLGLRLIYFSYDVKMKEKGDIPEGYSVSREKKERFSLILESASTNQTSMYLCASSLPGGPSTDTQYFGPGTRLTVL.